This is a list of T cell receptor beta chains from one sample in a study of T cell responses to AZD1222 COVID-19 vaccine. The data were produced by immunoSEQ multiplex PCR, yet TCRdb's version contains in-frame clones alone and is incomplete. This sample has about 140,000 clones, with roughly 87% found just once. The sample was peripheral blood, taken 28 days after the second AZD1222 dose. The receptor source for this set is an adult who received the AZD1222 COVID-19 vaccine. Both conserved end residues are part of each CDR3. Fields, in order: V gene, clone size, J gene, CDR3 length, D gene, CDR3 DNA, CDR3 protein. The D gene is left open where the match is weak. Clone size is stated in some rows and not others, as once, few, many or a class when expanded.

V gene: TRBV30
clone size: -
J gene: TRBJ2-3
CDR3 length: 15
D gene: TRBD2
CDR3 DNA: TGTGCCTGGAGTAAGGGTCTAGCGGGGCAAGATACGCAGTATTTT
CDR3 protein: CAWSKGLAGQDTQYF

V gene: TRBV3-1/TRBV3-2
clone size: -
J gene: TRBJ1-6
CDR3 length: 15
D gene: -
CDR3 DNA: TGTGCCAGCAGCCAAGAACCGGGACTTAATTCACCCCTCCACTTT
CDR3 protein: CASSQEPGLNSPLHF

V gene: TRBV7-2
clone size: -
J gene: TRBJ2-1
CDR3 length: 15
D gene: -
CDR3 DNA: TGTGCCAGCAGCTACCAAGGTGGGGCCTACAATGAGCAGTTCTTC
CDR3 protein: CASSYQGGAYNEQFF

V gene: TRBV2
clone size: -
J gene: TRBJ1-2
CDR3 length: 15
D gene: TRBD1
CDR3 DNA: TGTGCCAGCAGCCTGTCCCGAGGGGGCGCAAAGGGCTACACCTTC
CDR3 protein: CASSLSRGGAKGYTF

V gene: TRBV6-5
clone size: -
J gene: TRBJ1-5
CDR3 length: 14
D gene: -
CDR3 DNA: TGTGCCAGCAGTCCCTTTGGGGGCAATCAGCCCCAGCATTTT
CDR3 protein: CASSPFGGNQPQHF

V gene: TRBV24-1
clone size: -
J gene: TRBJ2-3
CDR3 length: 14
D gene: -
CDR3 DNA: TGTGCCACCAGTGAACCGGGGATGACAGATACGCAGTATTTT
CDR3 protein: CATSEPGMTDTQYF

V gene: TRBV6-2/TRBV6-3
clone size: -
J gene: TRBJ2-3
CDR3 length: 14
D gene: -
CDR3 DNA: TGTGCCAGCAGCCAGGACTTTTACACAGATACGCAGTATTTT
CDR3 protein: CASSQDFYTDTQYF

V gene: TRBV7-2
clone size: -
J gene: TRBJ2-6
CDR3 length: 18
D gene: TRBD1
CDR3 DNA: TGTGCCAGCAGCTTAGCGGGACAGGGGAGCTCTGGGGCCAACGTCCTGACTTTC
CDR3 protein: CASSLAGQGSSGANVLTF

V gene: TRBV7-2
clone size: -
J gene: TRBJ1-2
CDR3 length: 14
D gene: -
CDR3 DNA: TGTGCCAGCAGTATAAGACAGGCTAACTATGGCTACACCTTC
CDR3 protein: CASSIRQANYGYTF

V gene: TRBV6-5
clone size: -
J gene: TRBJ2-7
CDR3 length: 12
D gene: -
CDR3 DNA: TGTGCCAGCAGTACAGACGGTTACGAGCAGTACTTC
CDR3 protein: CASSTDGYEQYF

V gene: TRBV18
clone size: few
J gene: TRBJ1-2
CDR3 length: 14
D gene: TRBD1
CDR3 DNA: TGTGCCAGCTCACCATCCAGGGGGTACTATGGCTACACCTTC
CDR3 protein: CASSPSRGYYGYTF

V gene: TRBV10-3
clone size: -
J gene: TRBJ1-3
CDR3 length: 17
D gene: -
CDR3 DNA: TGTGCCATCAGTGAGTCGATGGTGGCAGGTGGGCGGAACACCATATATTTT
CDR3 protein: CAISESMVAGGRNTIYF

V gene: TRBV15
clone size: -
J gene: TRBJ2-1
CDR3 length: 14
D gene: TRBD1
CDR3 DNA: TGTGCCACCAGCAGTCGACAGGGTTACAATGAGCAGTTCTTC
CDR3 protein: CATSSRQGYNEQFF

V gene: TRBV18
clone size: -
J gene: TRBJ1-5
CDR3 length: 14
D gene: -
CDR3 DNA: TGTGCCAGCTCAACAGCCAGGGAGAATCAGCCCCAGCATTTT
CDR3 protein: CASSTARENQPQHF

V gene: TRBV12-3/TRBV12-4
clone size: -
J gene: TRBJ1-4
CDR3 length: 12
D gene: TRBD1
CDR3 DNA: TGTGCCAGCAGTCAAGGGGGCGAAAAACTGTTTTTT
CDR3 protein: CASSQGGEKLFF

V gene: TRBV10-3
clone size: -
J gene: TRBJ2-5
CDR3 length: 12
D gene: -
CDR3 DNA: TGTGCCATTTCAGAGATCCAAGAGACCCAGTACTTC
CDR3 protein: CAISEIQETQYF

V gene: TRBV28
clone size: -
J gene: TRBJ1-2
CDR3 length: 12
D gene: -
CDR3 DNA: TGTGCCAGCAGTTTAGATGTGTATGGCTACACCTTC
CDR3 protein: CASSLDVYGYTF

V gene: TRBV4-3
clone size: -
J gene: TRBJ1-2
CDR3 length: 16
D gene: -
CDR3 DNA: TGCGCCAGCAGCCAAGATGCTGGCCAGGGCACCTATGGCTACACCTTC
CDR3 protein: CASSQDAGQGTYGYTF

V gene: TRBV7-9
clone size: -
J gene: TRBJ1-4
CDR3 length: 14
D gene: TRBD1
CDR3 DNA: TGTGCCAGCAGCATTACAGGGGGCGGTGAAAAACTGTTTTTT
CDR3 protein: CASSITGGGEKLFF

V gene: TRBV2
clone size: -
J gene: TRBJ2-2
CDR3 length: 14
D gene: -
CDR3 DNA: TGTGCCAGCAGTGAGCACGAGGTCACCGGGGAGCTGTTTTTT
CDR3 protein: CASSEHEVTGELFF

V gene: TRBV19
clone size: -
J gene: TRBJ2-1
CDR3 length: 15
D gene: -
CDR3 DNA: TGTGCCAGTAAAGTCACAGGGAGCTCCTACAATGAGCAGTTCTTC
CDR3 protein: CASKVTGSSYNEQFF

V gene: TRBV3-1/TRBV3-2
clone size: many
J gene: TRBJ2-4
CDR3 length: 14
D gene: TRBD1
CDR3 DNA: TGTGCCACTCGGGACAGGGGAGGAGGAAACATTCAGTACTTC
CDR3 protein: CATRDRGGGNIQYF

V gene: TRBV5-4
clone size: -
J gene: TRBJ2-7
CDR3 length: 14
D gene: TRBD2
CDR3 DNA: TGTGCCAGCAGCTTGGCAGGAGCGGGGAACGAGCAGTACTTC
CDR3 protein: CASSLAGAGNEQYF

V gene: TRBV6-5
clone size: -
J gene: TRBJ1-5
CDR3 length: 14
D gene: -
CDR3 DNA: TGTGCCAGCAGCCTTACAGGGAGAGATCAGCCCCAGCATTTT
CDR3 protein: CASSLTGRDQPQHF

V gene: TRBV27
clone size: -
J gene: TRBJ1-5
CDR3 length: 14
D gene: -
CDR3 DNA: TGTGCCAGCAGTTTCCGAGAGGGCAATCAGCCCCAGCATTTT
CDR3 protein: CASSFREGNQPQHF

V gene: TRBV7-9
clone size: -
J gene: TRBJ2-5
CDR3 length: 14
D gene: -
CDR3 DNA: TGTGCCAGCAGCTTAGCGGCGGAAAGGAAGACCCAGTACTTC
CDR3 protein: CASSLAAERKTQYF

V gene: TRBV5-1
clone size: -
J gene: TRBJ2-3
CDR3 length: 14
D gene: -
CDR3 DNA: TGCGCCAGCAGCGTGCGCGAGGGGGCAGATACGCAGTATTTT
CDR3 protein: CASSVREGADTQYF

V gene: TRBV27
clone size: few
J gene: TRBJ1-4
CDR3 length: 14
D gene: -
CDR3 DNA: TGTGCCAGCAGTTTACTGGACAGTAATGAAAAACTGTTTTTT
CDR3 protein: CASSLLDSNEKLFF

V gene: TRBV5-1
clone size: -
J gene: TRBJ1-6
CDR3 length: 16
D gene: -
CDR3 DNA: TGCGCCAGCAGCTTGGTATTCCCCGCTGGGAATTCACCCCTCCACTTT
CDR3 protein: CASSLVFPAGNSPLHF

V gene: TRBV3-1/TRBV3-2
clone size: -
J gene: TRBJ1-5
CDR3 length: 16
D gene: TRBD1
CDR3 DNA: TGTGCCAGCAGCCAAGAACAGGGGGGCAGCAATCAGCCCCAGCATTTT
CDR3 protein: CASSQEQGGSNQPQHF

V gene: TRBV28
clone size: -
J gene: TRBJ1-5
CDR3 length: 18
D gene: -
CDR3 DNA: TGTGCCAGCGCATCCGGCAGCACTAGGCGGGTCCCCAATCAGCCCCAGCATTTT
CDR3 protein: CASASGSTRRVPNQPQHF

V gene: TRBV19
clone size: -
J gene: TRBJ1-2
CDR3 length: 13
D gene: -
CDR3 DNA: TGTGCCAGTAATCCCGCCGGGGAGAACGGCTACACCTTC
CDR3 protein: CASNPAGENGYTF

V gene: TRBV6-2/TRBV6-3
clone size: -
J gene: TRBJ2-3
CDR3 length: 15
D gene: TRBD1
CDR3 DNA: TGTGCCAGCAGTTCCCCCAGGGGGTTCACAGATACGCAGTATTTT
CDR3 protein: CASSSPRGFTDTQYF

V gene: TRBV5-6
clone size: once
J gene: TRBJ1-4
CDR3 length: 15
D gene: TRBD1
CDR3 DNA: TGTGCCAGCAGCAGTACCGGGACAGGTACAGGAAAACTGTTTTTT
CDR3 protein: CASSSTGTGTGKLFF

V gene: TRBV4-2
clone size: -
J gene: TRBJ1-5
CDR3 length: 13
D gene: -
CDR3 DNA: TGTGCCAGCAGCCAAGATCTGGGTCAGCCCCAGCATTTT
CDR3 protein: CASSQDLGQPQHF

V gene: TRBV5-1
clone size: -
J gene: TRBJ2-7
CDR3 length: 14
D gene: TRBD1
CDR3 DNA: TGCGCCAGCAGCTTGGGGCAGGGGGCCGACGAGCAGTACTTC
CDR3 protein: CASSLGQGADEQYF

V gene: TRBV4-3
clone size: once
J gene: TRBJ1-2
CDR3 length: 16
D gene: -
CDR3 DNA: TGCGCCAGCAGCCCGAACGTCGGACAGTCTAACTATGGCTACACCTTC
CDR3 protein: CASSPNVGQSNYGYTF

V gene: TRBV28
clone size: -
J gene: TRBJ1-3
CDR3 length: 14
D gene: -
CDR3 DNA: TGTGCCAGCAGCGACGTGTGGGGCAGAAACACCATATATTTT
CDR3 protein: CASSDVWGRNTIYF

V gene: TRBV30
clone size: -
J gene: TRBJ2-1
CDR3 length: 14
D gene: TRBD1
CDR3 DNA: TGTGCCTGGAAGGGGACAGGGGTGGAGAATGAGCAGTTCTTC
CDR3 protein: CAWKGTGVENEQFF

V gene: TRBV28
clone size: -
J gene: TRBJ1-5
CDR3 length: 13
D gene: -
CDR3 DNA: TGTGCCAGCAGTCCCCACTCGATCGGGCCCCAGCATTTT
CDR3 protein: CASSPHSIGPQHF

V gene: TRBV7-9
clone size: -
J gene: TRBJ2-3
CDR3 length: 19
D gene: TRBD1
CDR3 DNA: TGTGCCAGCAGCCTCACTCAAATCCGGACAGGATATTCGAAAGATACGCAGTATTTT
CDR3 protein: CASSLTQIRTGYSKDTQYF

V gene: TRBV2
clone size: -
J gene: TRBJ2-7
CDR3 length: 15
D gene: TRBD2
CDR3 DNA: TGTGCCAGCAGTGAGGGGGGACTAGCGGCATACGAGCAGTACTTC
CDR3 protein: CASSEGGLAAYEQYF

V gene: TRBV6-1
clone size: few
J gene: TRBJ1-5
CDR3 length: 16
D gene: -
CDR3 DNA: TGTGCCAGCAGTGCGCAGACAGGTGGTGGCAATCAGCCCCAGCATTTT
CDR3 protein: CASSAQTGGGNQPQHF

V gene: TRBV30
clone size: -
J gene: TRBJ2-1
CDR3 length: 12
D gene: -
CDR3 DNA: TGTGCCTGGAGTTACGACAGGTATGAGCAGTTCTTC
CDR3 protein: CAWSYDRYEQFF

V gene: TRBV13
clone size: -
J gene: TRBJ2-1
CDR3 length: 16
D gene: TRBD2
CDR3 DNA: TGTGCCAGCAGCTTAGGACTAGCGGGGACCTACAATGAGCAGTTCTTC
CDR3 protein: CASSLGLAGTYNEQFF

V gene: TRBV7-9
clone size: -
J gene: TRBJ1-5
CDR3 length: 15
D gene: TRBD1
CDR3 DNA: TGTGCCAGCAGCCCTATAGACAGGGGGCCTCAGCCCCAGCATTTT
CDR3 protein: CASSPIDRGPQPQHF

V gene: TRBV20-1
clone size: -
J gene: TRBJ2-5
CDR3 length: 15
D gene: -
CDR3 DNA: TGCAGTGCTAGTACTCAGGGGCTGCGGGGGGAGACCCAGTACTTC
CDR3 protein: CSASTQGLRGETQYF

V gene: TRBV27
clone size: -
J gene: TRBJ1-6
CDR3 length: 14
D gene: -
CDR3 DNA: TGTGCCAGCAGTTTTAGAGGGTGGAGTTCACCCCTCCACTTT
CDR3 protein: CASSFRGWSSPLHF

V gene: TRBV18
clone size: -
J gene: TRBJ1-5
CDR3 length: 17
D gene: TRBD1
CDR3 DNA: TGTGCCAGCTCACCAGGCGACAGGGGCCCCCGGTATCAGCCCCAGCATTTT
CDR3 protein: CASSPGDRGPRYQPQHF

V gene: TRBV5-1
clone size: once
J gene: TRBJ2-1
CDR3 length: 15
D gene: -
CDR3 DNA: TGCGCCAGCAGCTTGGTGGACACCTCCTACAATGAGCAGTTCTTC
CDR3 protein: CASSLVDTSYNEQFF